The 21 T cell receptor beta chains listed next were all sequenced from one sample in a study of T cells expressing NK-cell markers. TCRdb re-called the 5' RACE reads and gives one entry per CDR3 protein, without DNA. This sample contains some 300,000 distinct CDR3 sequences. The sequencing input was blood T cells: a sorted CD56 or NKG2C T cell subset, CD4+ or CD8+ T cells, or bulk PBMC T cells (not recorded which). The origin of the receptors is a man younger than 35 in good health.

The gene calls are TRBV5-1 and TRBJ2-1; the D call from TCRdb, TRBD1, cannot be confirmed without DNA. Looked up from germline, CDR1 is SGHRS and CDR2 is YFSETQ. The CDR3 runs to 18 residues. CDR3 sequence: CASSLEGGDIDSYNEQFF.

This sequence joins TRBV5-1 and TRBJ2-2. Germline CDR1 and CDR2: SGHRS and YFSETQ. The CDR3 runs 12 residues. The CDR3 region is CASFGIPGELFF. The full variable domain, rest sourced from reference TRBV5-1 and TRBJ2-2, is KAGVTQTPRYLIKTRGQQVTLSCSPISGHRSVSWYQQTPGQGLQFLFEYFSETQRNKGNFPGRFSGRQFSNSRSEMNVSTLELGDSALYLCASFGIPGELFFGEGSRLTVL.

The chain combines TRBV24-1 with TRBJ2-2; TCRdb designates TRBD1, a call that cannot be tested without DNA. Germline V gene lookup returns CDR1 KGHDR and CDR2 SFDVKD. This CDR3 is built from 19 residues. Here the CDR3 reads CATKGILGTGDYSSGELFF.

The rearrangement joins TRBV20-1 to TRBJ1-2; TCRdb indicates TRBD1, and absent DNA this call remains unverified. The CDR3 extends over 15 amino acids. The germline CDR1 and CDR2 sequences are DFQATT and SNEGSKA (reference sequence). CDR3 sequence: CSARDRDRGQSGYTF.

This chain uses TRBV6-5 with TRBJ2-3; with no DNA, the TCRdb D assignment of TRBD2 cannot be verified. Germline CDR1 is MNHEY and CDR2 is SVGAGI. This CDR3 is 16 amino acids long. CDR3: CASSYTRLELSDTQYF.

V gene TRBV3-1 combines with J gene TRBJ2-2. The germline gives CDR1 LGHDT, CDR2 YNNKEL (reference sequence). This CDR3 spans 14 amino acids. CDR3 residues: CASSQDPRTGELFF.

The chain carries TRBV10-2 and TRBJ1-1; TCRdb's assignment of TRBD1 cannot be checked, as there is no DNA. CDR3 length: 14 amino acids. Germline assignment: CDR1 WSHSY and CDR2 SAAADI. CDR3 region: CASSRGQTNTEAFF.

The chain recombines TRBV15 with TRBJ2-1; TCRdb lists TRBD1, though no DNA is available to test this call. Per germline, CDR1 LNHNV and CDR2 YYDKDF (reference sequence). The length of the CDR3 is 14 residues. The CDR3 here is CATAKGSLYNEQFF.

This chain's CDR3 is CASSPRGGGVFGNTIYF. V is TRBV7-2 and J is TRBJ1-3; the TCRdb D gene call, TRBD1, has no DNA to confirm it. Per germline, CDR1 SGHTA and CDR2 FQGNSA. The CDR3 is 17 amino acids.

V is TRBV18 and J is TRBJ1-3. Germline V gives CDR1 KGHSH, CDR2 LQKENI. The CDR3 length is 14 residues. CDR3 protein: CASSPDSSGNTIYF.

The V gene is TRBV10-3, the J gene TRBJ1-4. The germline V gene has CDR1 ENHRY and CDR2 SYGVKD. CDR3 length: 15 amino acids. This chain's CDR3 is CAIGSPGPQGEKLFF.

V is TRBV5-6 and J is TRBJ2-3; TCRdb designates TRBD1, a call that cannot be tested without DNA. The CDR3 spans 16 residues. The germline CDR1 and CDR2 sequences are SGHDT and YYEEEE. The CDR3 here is CASSLETGGVTDTQYF. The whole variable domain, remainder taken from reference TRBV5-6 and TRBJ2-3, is DAGVTQSPTHLIKTRGQQVTLRCSPKSGHDTVSWYQQALGQGPQFIFQYYEEEERQRGNFPDRFSGHQFPNYSSELNVNALLLGDSALYLCASSLETGGVTDTQYFGPGTRLTVL.

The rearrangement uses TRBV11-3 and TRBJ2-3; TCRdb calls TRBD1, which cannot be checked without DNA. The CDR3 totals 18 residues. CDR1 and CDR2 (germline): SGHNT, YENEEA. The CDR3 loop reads CASSLGAPTGVSTDTQYF.

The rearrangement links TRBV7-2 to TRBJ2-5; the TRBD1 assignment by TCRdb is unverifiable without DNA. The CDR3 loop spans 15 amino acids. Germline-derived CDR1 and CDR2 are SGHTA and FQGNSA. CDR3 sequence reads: CASRATVTYQETQYF.

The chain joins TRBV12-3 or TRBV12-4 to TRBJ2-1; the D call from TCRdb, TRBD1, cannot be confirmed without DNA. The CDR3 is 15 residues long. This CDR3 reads CASTPERSSYNEQFF.

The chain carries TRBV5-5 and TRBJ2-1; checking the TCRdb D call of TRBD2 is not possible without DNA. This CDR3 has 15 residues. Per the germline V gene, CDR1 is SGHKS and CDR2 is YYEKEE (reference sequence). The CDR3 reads CASSLVTSRGNEQFF.

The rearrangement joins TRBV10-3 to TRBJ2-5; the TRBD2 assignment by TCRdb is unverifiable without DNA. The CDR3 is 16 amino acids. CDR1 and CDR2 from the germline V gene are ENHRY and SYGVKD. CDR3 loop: CAISDLRAGDVETQYF.

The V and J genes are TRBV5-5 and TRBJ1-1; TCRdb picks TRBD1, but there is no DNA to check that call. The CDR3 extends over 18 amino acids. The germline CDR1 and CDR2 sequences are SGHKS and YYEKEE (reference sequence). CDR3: CASSLRAGQGLRDTEAFF.

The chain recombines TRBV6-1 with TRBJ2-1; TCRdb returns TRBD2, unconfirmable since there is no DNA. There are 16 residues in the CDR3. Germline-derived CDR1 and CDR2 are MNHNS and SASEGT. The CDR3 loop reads CASRSQERGGYNEQFF.

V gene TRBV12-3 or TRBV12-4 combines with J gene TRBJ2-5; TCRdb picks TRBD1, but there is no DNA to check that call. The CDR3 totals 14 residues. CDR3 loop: CASSADKAPETQYF.

CDR3 residues: CASSYGGVVNEQFF. The J gene is TRBJ2-1, the V gene TRBV6-2 or TRBV6-3; the TCRdb D gene call, TRBD1, has no DNA to confirm it. The CDR3 contains 14 residues. Germline-derived CDR1 and CDR2 are MNHEY and SVGEGT.